Listed below are T cell receptor beta chains from one sample, sequenced in a study of preoperative IRX-2 immunotherapy in early breast cancer. Sequenced by immunoSEQ multiplex PCR; TCRdb stores in-frame clones only, minus some. The sample holds fewer than 40,000 clones, around 96% seen once. The specimen was collected from a patient treated with IRX-2 immunotherapy. The receptors derive from a human donor with breast cancer. Both conserved end residues are trimmed from each CDR3.

v_call,j_call,cdr3_aa
TRBV19,TRBJ2-1,ASSPRASGRAELKEQF
TRBV6-6,TRBJ2-7,ASSPGSYEQY
TRBV27,TRBJ2-3,ASSFYATGPADTQY
TRBV6-1,TRBJ1-5,ASSEDIGINQPQH
TRBV28,TRBJ1-5,ASRSYRWGSNQPQH
TRBV18,TRBJ1-1,ASSPGGPLMNTEAF
TRBV28,TRBJ2-5,ASNLQVGETQY
TRBV30,TRBJ2-5,AWSGRETQY
TRBV10-1,TRBJ2-1,ASGRDRAHNEQF
TRBV4-3,TRBJ2-7,ASSQGLAAKDYEQY
TRBV29-1,TRBJ2-6,SVYQGPGANVLT
TRBV10-3,TRBJ2-3,AISESAGGGTDTQY
TRBV18,TRBJ2-5,ASSRDSGTQY
TRBV27,TRBJ2-5,ATRGWKTQY
TRBV5-1,TRBJ2-7,ASSLDSSGSYEQY
TRBV11-2,TRBJ2-1,ASSLIREGSYNEQF
TRBV6-1,TRBJ2-3,ASSDRGAVGDTQY
TRBV5-4,TRBJ2-6,ASSRGDRVAGANVLT
TRBV10-3,TRBJ2-3,AIRGTSGPDTQY
TRBV30,TRBJ2-1,AWSRSGRPYEQF
TRBV6-5,TRBJ2-7,ASSYIGNEQY
TRBV28,TRBJ1-4,ASSAPGQGNEKLF
TRBV6-6,TRBJ2-1,ASRDRGTSFTDEQF
TRBV12-5,TRBJ2-2,ASGPAWTGELF
TRBV4-3,TRBJ2-7,ASSLGGGGEGRYEQY
TRBV28,TRBJ2-4,ASSPTRAKNIQY
TRBV2,TRBJ2-1,ASRREASDEQF
TRBV11-2,TRBJ2-5,ASSLSTGRETQY
TRBV4-1,TRBJ2-5,ASSQADRVQETQY
TRBV5-1,TRBJ2-3,ASSLTGTSTDTQY
TRBV18,TRBJ2-7,ASSPTRGEQY
TRBV15,TRBJ2-7,ATSRRGARGPYEQY
TRBV19,TRBJ2-7,ASRVTGTSYEQY
TRBV7-3,TRBJ2-1,ASSATSGGPNEQF
TRBV9,TRBJ2-5,ASSAFGREAETQY
TRBV18,TRBJ2-7,ASSPFTGTGLPYEQY
TRBV11-2,TRBJ2-4,ASSLRSGPKGNIQY
TRBV11-2,TRBJ1-3,ASSPGGNTIY
TRBV7-6,TRBJ2-5,ASSPQGSMGETQY
TRBV11-1,TRBJ1-4,ASSPEDRYYEKLF
TRBV20-1,TRBJ2-3,SARDADTQY
TRBV6-1,TRBJ2-7,ASSIMTGGSYEQY
TRBV5-1,TRBJ1-1,ASSMGGLNTEAF
TRBV15,TRBJ1-5,ATRDRGSSNQPQH
TRBV14,TRBJ1-3,ASSRGSGGSSGNTIY
TRBV5-1,TRBJ2-1,ASSLQGNEQF
TRBV30,TRBJ1-5,AWSGQARNQPQH
TRBV2,.,ASSAGGGFYEQY
TRBV19,TRBJ2-7,ASSRGKGYEQY
TRBV5-6,TRBJ1-6,ASSLEFGRFPLH
TRBV10-3,TRBJ2-1,AISESSSDEQF
TRBV11-2,TRBJ1-2,ASSARGTGIFYGYT
TRBV7-8,TRBJ2-2,ASSFDRWATGELF
TRBV4-3,TRBJ1-4,ASSQDGRQGYEKLF
TRBV6-6,TRBJ2-3,ASSNPGTYTDTQY